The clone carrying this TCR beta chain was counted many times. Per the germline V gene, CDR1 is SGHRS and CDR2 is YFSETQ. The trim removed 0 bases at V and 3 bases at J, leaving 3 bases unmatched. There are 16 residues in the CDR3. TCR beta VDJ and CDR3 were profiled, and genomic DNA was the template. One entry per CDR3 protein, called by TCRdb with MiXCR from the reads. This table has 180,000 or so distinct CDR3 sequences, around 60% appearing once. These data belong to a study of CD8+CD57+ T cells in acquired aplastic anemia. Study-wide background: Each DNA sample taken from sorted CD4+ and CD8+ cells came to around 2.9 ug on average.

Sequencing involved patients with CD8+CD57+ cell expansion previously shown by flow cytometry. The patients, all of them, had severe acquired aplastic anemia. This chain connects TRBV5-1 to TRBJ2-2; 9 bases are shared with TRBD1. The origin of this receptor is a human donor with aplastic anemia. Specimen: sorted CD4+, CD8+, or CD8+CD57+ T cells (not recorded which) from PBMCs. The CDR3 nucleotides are TGCGCCAGCAGCTTGGTAGGACAGGGGTACACCGGGGAGCTGTTTTTT. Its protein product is CASSLVGQGYTGELFF.